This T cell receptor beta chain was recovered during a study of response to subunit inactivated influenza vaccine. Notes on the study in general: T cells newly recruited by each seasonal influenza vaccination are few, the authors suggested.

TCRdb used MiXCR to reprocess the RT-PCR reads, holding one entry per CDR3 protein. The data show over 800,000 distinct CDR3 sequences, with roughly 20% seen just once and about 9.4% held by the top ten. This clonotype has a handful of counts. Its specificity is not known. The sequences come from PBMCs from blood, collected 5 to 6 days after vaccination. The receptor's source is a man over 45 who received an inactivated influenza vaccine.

CDR3 amino acids: CASSLDLTGVDTQYF. DNA for the CDR3: TGTGCCAGCAGCTTAGATCTGACGGGGGTGGACACCCAGTACTTC. V gene TRBV11-2 combines with J gene TRBJ2-5; D is possibly TRBD2 (6 bases). V was trimmed by 0 bases and J by 8 bases, leaving 16 bases between them. Germline assignment: CDR1 SGHAT and CDR2 FQNNGV. The CDR3 runs 15 residues. Looking up the rest from reference TRBV11-2 and TRBJ2-5 gives the full variable domain: EAGVAQSPRYKIIEKRQSVAFWCNPISGHATLYWYQQILGQGPKLLIQFQNNGVVDDSQLPKDRFSAERLKGVDSTLKIQPAKLEDSAVYLCASSLDLTGVDTQYFGPGTRLLVL.